The T cell receptor (beta chain) under discussion was sequenced for a study of T cell responses to AZD1222 COVID-19 vaccine. Study-wide results and limits: Donors, mostly white British, included more females; clonal diversity was possibly underestimated. As reported, nearly half of all spike-specific TCRs target variant regions that are unmutated. Regions 160-218 and 743-854 dominated among vaccine-associated CD4 TCRs spanning spike. Following two doses of AZD1222, Spike-specific TCR breadth and depth rose.

The data were produced by immunoSEQ multiplex PCR, yet TCRdb's version contains in-frame clones alone and is incomplete. The table shows about 110,000 clones, with roughly 89% occurring only once. The ends were cut back, 4 bases at V and 8 bases at J, with 14 bases in the middle. This CDR3 has 13 amino acids. Germline V gene lookup returns CDR1 SEHNR and CDR2 FQNEAQ (reference sequence). With respect to this clone: Its matching antigen is unknown.

The chain has TRBV7-9 and TRBJ1-2, with D unclear. The input for sequencing was peripheral blood, taken on day 0 of MenACWY control vaccination. This clonotype was sampled from an adult in good health. The CDR3 nucleotides read TGTGCCAGCAGCTCATTCAACAATGGGGGCTACACCTTC. This codes for CASSSFNNGGYTF.